This T cell receptor (beta chain) was obtained from a study of cytomegalovirus exposure and HLA in healthy donors. Study context: Researchers found that roughly 77% of about 400 genotyped donors fell within the Caucasian-associated ancestry cluster. Study-level findings and limits: A further, later analysis showed that HLA-associated TCR beta chains (compared with equally common others) were more clonally expanded. As a later analysis revealed, most CMV-associated TCR beta chains appeared HLA-restricted. About 87% or about 30% of the time was how often most TCR beta V segments were productive, according to an earlier analysis.

The CDR3 has 15 residues. Germline values: CDR1 SGHDN, CDR2 FVKESK. Unmatched junction bases numbered 7, after V lost 3 bases and J lost 6 bases. This clone has only a few counts. Its antigen is unidentified. 13 Jbeta primers and 60 Vbeta primers were used for the PCR. TCRdb's table, derived via immunoSEQ multiplex PCR, lists solely in-frame clones and lacks some. This sample has about 110,000 clones; over 60% occur once, and the top ten carry around 2.2%. The TCR comes from a woman in her 30s in good health and CMV-seronegative. The material sequenced was PBMCs. The rearrangement joins TRBV14 to TRBJ2-2, with 7 bases that match TRBD1. The CDR3 nucleotides read TGTGCCAGCAGCCAGCTCGCGCAGGGGGCCGGGGAGCTGTTTTTT. It specifies CASSQLAQGAGELFF.